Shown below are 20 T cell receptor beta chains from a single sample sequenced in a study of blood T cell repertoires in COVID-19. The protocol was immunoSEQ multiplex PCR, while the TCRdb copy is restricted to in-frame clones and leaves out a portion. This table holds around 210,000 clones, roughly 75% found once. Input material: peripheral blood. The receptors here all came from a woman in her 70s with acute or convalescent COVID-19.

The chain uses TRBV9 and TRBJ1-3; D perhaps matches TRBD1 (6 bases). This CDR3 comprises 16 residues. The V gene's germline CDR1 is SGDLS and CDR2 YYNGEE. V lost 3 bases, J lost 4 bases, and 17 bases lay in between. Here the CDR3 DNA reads TGTGCCAGCAGCGCTTTATCAGGGGACGCAGGAAACACCATATATTTT. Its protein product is CASSALSGDAGNTIYF.

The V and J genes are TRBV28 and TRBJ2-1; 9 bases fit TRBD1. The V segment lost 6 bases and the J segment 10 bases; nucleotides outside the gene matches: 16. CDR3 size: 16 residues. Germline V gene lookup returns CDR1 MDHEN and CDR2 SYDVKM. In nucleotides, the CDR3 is TGTGCCAGCAGGGCACCGGGACAGGGTTGGTCGGGGGAGCAGTTCTTC. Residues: CASRAPGQGWSGEQFF.

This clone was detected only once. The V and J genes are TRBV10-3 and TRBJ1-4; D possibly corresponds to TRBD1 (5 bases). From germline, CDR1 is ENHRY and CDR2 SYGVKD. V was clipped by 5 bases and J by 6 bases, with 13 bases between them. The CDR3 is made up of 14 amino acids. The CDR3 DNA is TGTGCCATCAGTCATCAGGGTGGTGATGAAAAACTGTTTTTT. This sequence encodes CAISHQGGDEKLFF.

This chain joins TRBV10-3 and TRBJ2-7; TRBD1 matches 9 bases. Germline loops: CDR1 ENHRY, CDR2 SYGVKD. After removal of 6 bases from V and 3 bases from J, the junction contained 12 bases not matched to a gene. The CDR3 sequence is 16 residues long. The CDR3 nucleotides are TGTGCCATCAGGGGACAGGGAGGGGGGAAGGACTACGAGCAGTACTTC. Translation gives CAIRGQGGGKDYEQYF.

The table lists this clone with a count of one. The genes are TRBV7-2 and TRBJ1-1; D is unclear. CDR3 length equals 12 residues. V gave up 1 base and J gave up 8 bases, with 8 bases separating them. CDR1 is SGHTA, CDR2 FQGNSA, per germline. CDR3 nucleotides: TGTGCCAGCAGCTTAGATCTAGGAGAAGCTTTCTTT. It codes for CASSLDLGEAFF.

The CDR3 here is CASRGQGTHTDTQYF. The CDR3 bases are TGTGCCAGCAGAGGACAGGGGACTCACACAGATACGCAGTATTTT. J is TRBJ2-3 and V is TRBV6-1; 9 bases fit TRBD1. Per germline, CDR1 MNHNS and CDR2 SASEGT. The junction had 6 bases not matched to a gene; V was cut back by 6 bases and J by 2 bases. The CDR3 length is 15 residues.

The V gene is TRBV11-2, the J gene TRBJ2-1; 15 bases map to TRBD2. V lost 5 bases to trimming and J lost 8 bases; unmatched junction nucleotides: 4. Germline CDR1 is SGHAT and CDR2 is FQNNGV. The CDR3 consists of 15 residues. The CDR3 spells CASSPGTSGRHEQFF. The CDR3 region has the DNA TGTGCCAGCAGCCCCGGGACTAGCGGGAGGCATGAGCAGTTCTTC. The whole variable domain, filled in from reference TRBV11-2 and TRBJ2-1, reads EAGVAQSPRYKIIEKRQSVAFWCNPISGHATLYWYQQILGQGPKLLIQFQNNGVVDDSQLPKDRFSAERLKGVDSTLKIQPAKLEDSAVYLCASSPGTSGRHEQFFGPGTRLTVL.

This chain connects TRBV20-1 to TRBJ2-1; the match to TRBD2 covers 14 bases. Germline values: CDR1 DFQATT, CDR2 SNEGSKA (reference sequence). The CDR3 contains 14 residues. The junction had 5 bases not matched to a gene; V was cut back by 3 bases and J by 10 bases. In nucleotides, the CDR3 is TGCAGTGCTAGTGGACTAGCGGGAGGTTTGGAGCAGTTCTTC. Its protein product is CSASGLAGGLEQFF.

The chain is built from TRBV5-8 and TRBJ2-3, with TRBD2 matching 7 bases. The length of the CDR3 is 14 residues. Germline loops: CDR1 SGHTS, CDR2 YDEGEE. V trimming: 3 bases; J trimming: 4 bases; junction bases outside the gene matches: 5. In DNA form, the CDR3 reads TGTGCCAGCAGCTGGGGGGGAGGGCCAGATACGCAGTATTTT. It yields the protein CASSWGGGPDTQYF.

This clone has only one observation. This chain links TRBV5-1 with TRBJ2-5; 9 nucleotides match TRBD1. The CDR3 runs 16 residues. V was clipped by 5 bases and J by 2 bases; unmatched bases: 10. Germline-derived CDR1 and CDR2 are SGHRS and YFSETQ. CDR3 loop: CASSQGGTGQQETQYF. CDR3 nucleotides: TGCGCCAGCAGTCAGGGCGGGACAGGGCAACAAGAGACCCAGTACTTC.

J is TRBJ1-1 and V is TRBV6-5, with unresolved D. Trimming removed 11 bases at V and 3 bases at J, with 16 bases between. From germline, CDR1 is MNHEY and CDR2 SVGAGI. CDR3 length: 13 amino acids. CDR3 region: CAARGSLDTEAFF. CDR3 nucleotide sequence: TGTGCCGCCCGGGGAAGCTTGGACACTGAAGCTTTCTTT.

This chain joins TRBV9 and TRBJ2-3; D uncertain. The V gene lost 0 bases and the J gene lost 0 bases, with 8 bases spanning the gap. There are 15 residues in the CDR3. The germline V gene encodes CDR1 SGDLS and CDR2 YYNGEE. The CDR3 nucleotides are TGTGCCAGCAGCGTAGAACCAGCGAGCACAGATACGCAGTATTTT. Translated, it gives CASSVEPASTDTQYF.

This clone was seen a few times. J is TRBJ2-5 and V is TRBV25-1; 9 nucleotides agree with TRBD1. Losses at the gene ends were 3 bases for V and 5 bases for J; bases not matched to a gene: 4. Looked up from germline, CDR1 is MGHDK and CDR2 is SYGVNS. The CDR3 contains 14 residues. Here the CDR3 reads CASSETGTGETQYF. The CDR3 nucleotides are TGTGCCAGCAGTGAGACCGGGACAGGGGAGACCCAGTACTTC.

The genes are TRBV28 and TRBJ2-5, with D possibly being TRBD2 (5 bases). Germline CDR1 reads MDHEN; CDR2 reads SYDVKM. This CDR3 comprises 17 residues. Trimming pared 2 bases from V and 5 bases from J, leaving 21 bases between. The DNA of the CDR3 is TGTGCCAGCAGTTTACCCAGAGGGAACAAGCGGATCGAGACCCAGTACTTC. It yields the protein CASSLPRGNKRIETQYF.

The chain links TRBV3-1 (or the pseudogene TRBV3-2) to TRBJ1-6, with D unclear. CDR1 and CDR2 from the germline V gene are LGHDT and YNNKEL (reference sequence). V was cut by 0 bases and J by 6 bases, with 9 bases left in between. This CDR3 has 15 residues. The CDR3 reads CASSQDSGRNSPLHF. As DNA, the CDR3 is TGTGCCAGCAGCCAAGATTCCGGTCGTAATTCACCCCTCCACTTT.

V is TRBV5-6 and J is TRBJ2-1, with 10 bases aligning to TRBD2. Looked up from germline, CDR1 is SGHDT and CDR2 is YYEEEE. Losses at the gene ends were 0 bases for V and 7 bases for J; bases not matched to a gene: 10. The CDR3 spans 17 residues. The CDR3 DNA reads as TGTGCCAGCAGCTTGGGGCTAGCGGGAGCGGTAAGAAATGAGCAGTTCTTC. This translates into CASSLGLAGAVRNEQFF.

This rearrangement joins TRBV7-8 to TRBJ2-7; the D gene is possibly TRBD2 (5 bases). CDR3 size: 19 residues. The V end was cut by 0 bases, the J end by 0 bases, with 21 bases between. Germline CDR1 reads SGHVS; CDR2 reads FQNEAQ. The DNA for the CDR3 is TGTGCCAGCAGCTTAGCTACGGGCACGGTCCGAACTAGCTCCTACGAGCAGTACTTC. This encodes CASSLATGTVRTSSYEQYF. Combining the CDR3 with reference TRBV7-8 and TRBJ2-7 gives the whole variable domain GAGVSQSPRYKVAKRGQDVALRCDPISGHVSLFWYQQALGQGPEFLTYFQNEAQLDKSGLPSDRFFAERPEGSVSTLKIQRTQQEDSAVYLCASSLATGTVRTSSYEQYFGPGTRLTVT.

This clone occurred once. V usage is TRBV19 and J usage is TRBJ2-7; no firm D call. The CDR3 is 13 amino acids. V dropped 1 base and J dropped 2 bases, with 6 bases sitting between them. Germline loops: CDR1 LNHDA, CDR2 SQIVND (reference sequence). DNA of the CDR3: TGTGCCAGTAGTATAGGCGCCGCCTACGAGCAGTACTTC. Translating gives CASSIGAAYEQYF.

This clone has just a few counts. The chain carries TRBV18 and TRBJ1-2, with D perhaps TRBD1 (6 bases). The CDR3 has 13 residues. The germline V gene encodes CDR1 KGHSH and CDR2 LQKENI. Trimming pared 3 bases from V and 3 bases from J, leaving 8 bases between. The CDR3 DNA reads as TGTGCCAGCTCACCCGGGACATACTATGGCTACACCTTC. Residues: CASSPGTYYGYTF. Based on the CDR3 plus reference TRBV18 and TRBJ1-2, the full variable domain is NAGVMQNPRHLVRRRGQEARLRCSPMKGHSHVYWYRQLPEEGLKFMVYLQKENIIDESGMPKERFSAEFPKEGPSILRIQQVVRGDSAAYFCASSPGTYYGYTFGSGTRLTVV.

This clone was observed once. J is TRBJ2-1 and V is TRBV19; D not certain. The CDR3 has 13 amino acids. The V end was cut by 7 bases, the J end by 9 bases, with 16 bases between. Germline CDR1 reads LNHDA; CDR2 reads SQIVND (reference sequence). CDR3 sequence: CASTEVDGGEQFF. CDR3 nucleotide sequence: TGTGCCAGTACCGAGGTTGACGGCGGTGAGCAGTTCTTC.